This TCR beta chain was profiled in a study of cytomegalovirus exposure and HLA in healthy donors. Across the whole study: T cells numbering around 170 million yielded some 100 million unique TCR beta sequences in an earlier analysis.

Of note for this clone: Its antigen is still unknown.

The PCR ran on 60 Vbeta and 13 Jbeta primers. The table came from immunoSEQ multiplex PCR; TCRdb's copy has only in-frame clones and leaves some out. The sample table sets out tens of thousands of clones. The study's findings and limits: An analysis was carried out at a later point. It showed that HLA-associated TCR beta chains were more clonally expanded than equally common non-associated chains.

The sequencing input was PBMCs. The receptor's source is a woman in her thirties in good health and CMV-seronegative.

CDR3 in DNA: TGCGCCAGCAGCGCCGACTTTACGGGGAACTATGGCTACACCTTC. The encoded protein is CASSADFTGNYGYTF. V and J are TRBV5-1 and TRBJ1-2; no firm D call. Trimming removed 4 bases from V and 2 bases from J, with 15 bases in between. The CDR3 is made up of 15 amino acids. Looked up from germline, CDR1 is SGHRS and CDR2 is YFSETQ.